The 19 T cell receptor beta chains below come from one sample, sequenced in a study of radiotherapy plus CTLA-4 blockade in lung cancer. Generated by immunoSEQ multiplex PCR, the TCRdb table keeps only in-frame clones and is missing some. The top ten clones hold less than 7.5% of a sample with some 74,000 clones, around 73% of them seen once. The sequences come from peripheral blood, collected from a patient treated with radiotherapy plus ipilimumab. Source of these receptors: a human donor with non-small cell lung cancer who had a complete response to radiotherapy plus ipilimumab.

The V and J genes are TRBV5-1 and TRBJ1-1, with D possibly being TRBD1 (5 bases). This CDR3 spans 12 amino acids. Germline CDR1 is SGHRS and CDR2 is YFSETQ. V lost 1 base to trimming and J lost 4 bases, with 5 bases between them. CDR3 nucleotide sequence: TGCGCCAGCAGCTTGACAGGCACTGAAGCTTTCTTT. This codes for CASSLTGTEAFF. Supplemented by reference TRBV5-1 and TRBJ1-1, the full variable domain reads KAGVTQTPRYLIKTRGQQVTLSCSPISGHRSVSWYQQTPGQGLQFLFEYFSETQRNKGNFPGRFSGRQFSNSRSEMNVSTLELGDSALYLCASSLTGTEAFFGQGTRLTVV.

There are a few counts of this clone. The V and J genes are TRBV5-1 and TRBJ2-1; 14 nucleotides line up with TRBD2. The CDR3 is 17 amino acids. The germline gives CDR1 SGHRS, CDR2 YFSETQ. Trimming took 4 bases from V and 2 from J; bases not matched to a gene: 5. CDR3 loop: CASSLGLAGGTYNEQFF. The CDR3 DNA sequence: TGCGCCAGCAGCCTTGGACTAGCGGGGGGAACCTACAATGAGCAGTTCTTC. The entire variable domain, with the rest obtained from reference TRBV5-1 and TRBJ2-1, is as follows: KAGVTQTPRYLIKTRGQQVTLSCSPISGHRSVSWYQQTPGQGLQFLFEYFSETQRNKGNFPGRFSGRQFSNSRSEMNVSTLELGDSALYLCASSLGLAGGTYNEQFFGPGTRLTVL.

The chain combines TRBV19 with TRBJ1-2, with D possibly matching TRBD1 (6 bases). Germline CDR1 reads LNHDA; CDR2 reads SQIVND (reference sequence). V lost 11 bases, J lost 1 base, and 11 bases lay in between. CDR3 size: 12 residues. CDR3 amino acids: CAGQTGNYGYTF. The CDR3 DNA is TGTGCCGGACAGACGGGTAACTATGGCTACACCTTC. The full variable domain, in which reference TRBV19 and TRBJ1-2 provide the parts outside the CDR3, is DGGITQSPKYLFRKEGQNVTLSCEQNLNHDAMYWYRQDPGQGLRLIYYSQIVNDFQKGDIAEGYSVSREKKESFPLTVTSAQKNPTAFYLCAGQTGNYGYTFGSGTRLTVV.

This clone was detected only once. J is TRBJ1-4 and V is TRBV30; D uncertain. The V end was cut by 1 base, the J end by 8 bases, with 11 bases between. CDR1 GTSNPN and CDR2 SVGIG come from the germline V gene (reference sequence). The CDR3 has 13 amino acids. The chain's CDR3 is CAWSAEGQEKLFF. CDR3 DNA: TGTGCCTGGAGTGCTGAAGGGCAGGAAAAACTGTTTTTT.

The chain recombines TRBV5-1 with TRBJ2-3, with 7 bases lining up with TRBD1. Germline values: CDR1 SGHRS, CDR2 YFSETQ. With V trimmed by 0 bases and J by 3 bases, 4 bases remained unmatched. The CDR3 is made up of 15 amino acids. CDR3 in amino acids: CASSLGGGRTDTQYF. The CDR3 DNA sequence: TGCGCCAGCAGCTTGGGAGGGGGCAGAACAGATACGCAGTATTTT.

The CDR3 DNA follows: TGCGCCAGCAGCCAAGATGCGGACACCGGGGAGCTGTTTTTT. This translates into CASSQDADTGELFF. The chain uses TRBV4-3 and TRBJ2-2; D not resolved. CDR3 size: 14 residues. V shed 0 bases and J shed 3 bases, with 5 bases lying between them. The germline gives CDR1 LGHNA, CDR2 YSLEER.

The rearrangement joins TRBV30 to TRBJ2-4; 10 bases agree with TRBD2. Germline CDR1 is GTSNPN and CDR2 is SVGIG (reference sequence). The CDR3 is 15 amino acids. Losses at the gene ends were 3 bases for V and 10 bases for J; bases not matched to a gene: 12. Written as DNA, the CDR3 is TGTGCCTGGAGCTCCGGGACTAGCGCTGGGAAGATTCAGTACTTC. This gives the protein CAWSSGTSAGKIQYF.

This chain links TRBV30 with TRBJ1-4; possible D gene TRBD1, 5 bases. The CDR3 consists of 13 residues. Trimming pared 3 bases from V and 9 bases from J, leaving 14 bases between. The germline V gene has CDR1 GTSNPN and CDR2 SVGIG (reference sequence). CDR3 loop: CAWRHGQVQKLFF. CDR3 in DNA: TGTGCCTGGAGACACGGACAAGTACAAAAACTGTTTTTT.

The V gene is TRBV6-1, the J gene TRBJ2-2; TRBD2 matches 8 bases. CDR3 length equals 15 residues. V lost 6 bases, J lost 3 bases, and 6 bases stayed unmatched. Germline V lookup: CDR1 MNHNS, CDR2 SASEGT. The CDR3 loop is CASSPGRGYTGELFF. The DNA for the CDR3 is TGTGCCAGCAGCCCCGGGAGGGGATACACCGGGGAGCTGTTTTTT.

The CDR3 spells CASSSGRAYNEQFF. The DNA for the CDR3 is TGTGCCAGCAGTTCCGGGAGGGCCTACAATGAGCAGTTCTTC. The rearrangement links TRBV28 to TRBJ2-1; 8 nucleotides align to TRBD2. Per germline, CDR1 MDHEN and CDR2 SYDVKM. The CDR3 is made up of 14 amino acids. The junction had 1 base not matched to a gene; V was cut back by 4 bases and J by 2 bases.

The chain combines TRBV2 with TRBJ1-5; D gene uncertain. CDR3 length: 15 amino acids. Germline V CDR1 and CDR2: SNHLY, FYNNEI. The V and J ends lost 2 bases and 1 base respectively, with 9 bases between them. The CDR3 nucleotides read TGTGCCAGCAGTGAAAGCACACAGAGCAATCAGCCCCAGCATTTT. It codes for CASSESTQSNQPQHF.

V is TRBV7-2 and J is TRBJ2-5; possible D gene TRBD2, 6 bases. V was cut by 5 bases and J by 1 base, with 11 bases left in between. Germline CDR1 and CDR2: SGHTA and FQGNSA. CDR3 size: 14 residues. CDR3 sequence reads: CASSPRDSQETQYF. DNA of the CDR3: TGTGCCAGCAGCCCCCGGGACTCCCAAGAGACCCAGTACTTC.

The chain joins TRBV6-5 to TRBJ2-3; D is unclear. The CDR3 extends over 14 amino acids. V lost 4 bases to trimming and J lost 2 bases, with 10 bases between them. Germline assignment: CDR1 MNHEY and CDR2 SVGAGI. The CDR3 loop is CASSSKVSTDTQYF. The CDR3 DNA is TGTGCCAGCAGTTCGAAGGTTTCCACAGATACGCAGTATTTT.

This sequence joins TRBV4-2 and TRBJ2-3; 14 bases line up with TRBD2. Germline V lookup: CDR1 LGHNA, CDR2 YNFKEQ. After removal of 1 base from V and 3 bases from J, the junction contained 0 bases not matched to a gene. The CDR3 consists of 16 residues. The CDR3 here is CASSQGTSGRTDTQYF. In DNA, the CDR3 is TGTGCCAGCAGCCAAGGGACTAGCGGGAGGACAGATACGCAGTATTTT.

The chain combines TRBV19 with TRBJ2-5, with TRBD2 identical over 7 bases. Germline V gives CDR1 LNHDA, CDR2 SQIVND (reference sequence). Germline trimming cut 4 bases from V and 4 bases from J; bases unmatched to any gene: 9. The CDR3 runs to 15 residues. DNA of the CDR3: TGTGCCAGTAGTAAACCCGGGAGGCTTGGAGAGACCCAGTACTTC. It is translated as CASSKPGRLGETQYF.

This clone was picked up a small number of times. CDR3: CASSLLAGQETQYF. The CDR3 nucleotides read TGTGCCAGCAGCTTACTAGCGGGCCAAGAGACCCAGTACTTC. This sequence joins TRBV11-3 and TRBJ2-5; 8 bases map to TRBD2. Per germline, CDR1 SGHNT and CDR2 YENEEA. The CDR3 loop spans 14 amino acids. The J segment lost 1 base and the V segment lost 2 bases, leaving 0 bases of the junction unmatched.

The CDR3 bases are TGTGCCAGCAGTGAACAGGGGAACTATGGCTACACCTTC. Encoded protein: CASSEQGNYGYTF. This rearrangement joins TRBV2 to TRBJ1-2; weak D call: TRBD1 (6 bases). The ends were cut back, 2 bases at V and 2 bases at J, with 6 bases in the middle. The CDR3 totals 13 residues. Per germline, CDR1 SNHLY and CDR2 FYNNEI.

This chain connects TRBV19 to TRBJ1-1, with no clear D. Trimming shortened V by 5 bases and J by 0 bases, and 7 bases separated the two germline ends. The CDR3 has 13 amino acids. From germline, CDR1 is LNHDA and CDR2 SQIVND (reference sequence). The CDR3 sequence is CASSAFMNTEAFF. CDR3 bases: TGTGCCAGTAGTGCCTTCATGAACACTGAAGCTTTCTTT.

CDR3 protein: CASSFKYGQQETQYF. The CDR3 DNA sequence: TGTGCCAGCAGCTTTAAGTATGGACAGCAAGAGACCCAGTACTTC. This chain connects TRBV7-2 to TRBJ2-5; a possible D gene is TRBD1 (6 bases). The length of the CDR3 is 15 residues. Germline V lookup: CDR1 SGHTA, CDR2 FQGNSA. V gave up 3 bases and J gave up 2 bases, with 13 bases separating them.